This TCR beta chain was documented in a study of OX40 agonist ivuxolimab in advanced cancers. In the study overall: Patients with hepatocellular carcinoma, melanoma, renal cell or head and neck cancer made up the dose-escalation patients. Overall study findings and caveats: At 0.1 to 3.0 mg/kg and by week 6, clonal expansion occurred in CD4+ and CD8+ blood T cells.

The CDR3 spans 14 residues. The germline V gene encodes CDR1 SNHLY and CDR2 FYNNEI. Unmatched junction bases numbered 9, after V lost 6 bases and J lost 7 bases. Only in-frame clones appear in the TCRdb table, and some are missing; sequencing was by immunoSEQ multiplex PCR. The data hold 65,000 to 80,000 clones, with around 87% observed a single time. As to this clone: The antigen remains undetermined.

V usage is TRBV2 and J usage is TRBJ2-1; 7 bases match TRBD2. This receptor was taken from an adult with an advanced solid tumor such as melanoma, head and neck, liver or kidney cancer. The specimen comprised CD4+ or CD8+ T cells sorted from blood, sampled in a trial of the OX40 agonist ivuxolimab. CDR3 sequence reads: CASRGGLGVNEQFF. For the CDR3, the DNA is TGTGCCAGCAGGGGAGGACTAGGAGTGAATGAGCAGTTCTTC.